This T cell receptor beta chain was found in a study of beta chain features in type 1 diabetes. Study-level results: Type 1 diabetes patients showed a moderate but significant shortening of TCRB CDR3s in all four CD4+ subsets. The study found that naive, central memory and Treg TCRB repertoires appeared more similar in patients than in healthy donors.

Expressed TCRB transcripts were sequenced because the entire RNA isolate underwent reverse transcription. Sequenced by immunoSEQ multiplex PCR; TCRdb stores in-frame clones only, minus some. The sample yields 640,000 or so clones, more than 13% seen once. Using CD45RO/CCR7/CD25/CD127/CD95/CD27, CD4+ naive, central memory, regulatory and stem cell-like memory cells were sorted. The sample holds a few counts of this clone. What it recognizes is unknown. V gave up 8 bases and J gave up 0 bases, with 10 bases separating them. Per germline, CDR1 ENHRY and CDR2 SYGVKD. The CDR3 is 14 residues long. The TCR originated in a man aged 18 to 35 with type 1 diabetes. The specimen sequenced was naive CD4+ T cells from blood. This chain joins TRBV10-3 and TRBJ1-4; D not certain. The CDR3 region is CAIREGATNEKLFF. Here the CDR3 DNA reads TGTGCCATCCGAGAGGGTGCAACTAATGAAAAACTGTTTTTT.